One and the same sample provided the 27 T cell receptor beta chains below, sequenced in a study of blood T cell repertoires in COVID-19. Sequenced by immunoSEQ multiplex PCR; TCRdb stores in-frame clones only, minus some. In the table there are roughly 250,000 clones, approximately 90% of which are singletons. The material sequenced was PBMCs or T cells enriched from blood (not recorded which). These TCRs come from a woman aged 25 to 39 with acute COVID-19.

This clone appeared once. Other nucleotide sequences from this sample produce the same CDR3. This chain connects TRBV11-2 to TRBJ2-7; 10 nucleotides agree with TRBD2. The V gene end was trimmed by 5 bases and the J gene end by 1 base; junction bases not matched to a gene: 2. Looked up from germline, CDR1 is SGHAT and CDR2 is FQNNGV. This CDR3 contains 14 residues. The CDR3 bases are TGTGCCAGCAGCCGGACTAGCGGATCCTACGAGCAGTACTTC. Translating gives CASSRTSGSYEQYF. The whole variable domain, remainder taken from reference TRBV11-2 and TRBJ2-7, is EAGVAQSPRYKIIEKRQSVAFWCNPISGHATLYWYQQILGQGPKLLIQFQNNGVVDDSQLPKDRFSAERLKGVDSTLKIQPAKLEDSAVYLCASSRTSGSYEQYFGPGTRLTVT.

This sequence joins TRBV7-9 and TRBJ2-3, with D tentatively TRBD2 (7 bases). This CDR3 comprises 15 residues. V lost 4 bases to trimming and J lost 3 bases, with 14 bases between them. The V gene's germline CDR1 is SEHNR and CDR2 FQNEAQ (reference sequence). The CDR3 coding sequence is TGTGCCAGCAGCTCGGGGGGCTCGGCGACAGATACGCAGTATTTT. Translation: CASSSGGSATDTQYF.

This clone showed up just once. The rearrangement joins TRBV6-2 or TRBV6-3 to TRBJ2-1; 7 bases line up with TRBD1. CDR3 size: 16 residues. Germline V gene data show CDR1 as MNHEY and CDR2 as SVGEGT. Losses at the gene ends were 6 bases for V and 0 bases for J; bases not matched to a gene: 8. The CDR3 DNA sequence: TGTGCCAGCAGCCAAGAACAGGGGAGCTCCTACAATGAGCAGTTCTTC. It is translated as CASSQEQGSSYNEQFF.

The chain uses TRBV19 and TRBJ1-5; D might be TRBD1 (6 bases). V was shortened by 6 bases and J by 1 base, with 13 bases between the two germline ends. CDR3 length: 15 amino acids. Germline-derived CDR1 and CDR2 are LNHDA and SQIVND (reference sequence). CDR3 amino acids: CASRSRDKSNQPQHF. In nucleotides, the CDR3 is TGTGCCAGTAGGAGCCGGGACAAGAGCAATCAGCCCCAGCATTTT.

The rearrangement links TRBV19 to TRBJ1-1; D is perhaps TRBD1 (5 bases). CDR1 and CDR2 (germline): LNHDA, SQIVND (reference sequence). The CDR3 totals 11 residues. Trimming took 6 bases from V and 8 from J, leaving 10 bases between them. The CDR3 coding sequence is TGTGCCAGTAGAGTGACAGACGAAGCTTTCTTT. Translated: CASRVTDEAFF.

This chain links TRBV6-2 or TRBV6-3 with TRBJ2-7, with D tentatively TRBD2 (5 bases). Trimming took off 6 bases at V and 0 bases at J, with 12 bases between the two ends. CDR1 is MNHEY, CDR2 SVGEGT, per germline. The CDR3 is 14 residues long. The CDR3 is CASSLTEVSYEQYF. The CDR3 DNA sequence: TGTGCCAGCAGCCTGACGGAGGTCTCCTACGAGCAGTACTTC.

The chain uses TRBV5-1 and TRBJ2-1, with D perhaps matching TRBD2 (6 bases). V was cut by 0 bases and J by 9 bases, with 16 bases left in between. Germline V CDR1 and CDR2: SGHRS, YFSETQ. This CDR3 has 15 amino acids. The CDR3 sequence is CASSLAGYQGGEQFF. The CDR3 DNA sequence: TGCGCCAGCAGCTTGGCCGGATACCAGGGAGGTGAGCAGTTCTTC.

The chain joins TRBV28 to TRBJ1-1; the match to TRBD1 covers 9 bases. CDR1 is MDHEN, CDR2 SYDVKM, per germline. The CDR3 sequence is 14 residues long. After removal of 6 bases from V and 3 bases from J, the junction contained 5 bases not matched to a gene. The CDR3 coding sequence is TGTGCCAGCAGCCCGGGACAGGGATACACTGAAGCTTTCTTT. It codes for CASSPGQGYTEAFF.

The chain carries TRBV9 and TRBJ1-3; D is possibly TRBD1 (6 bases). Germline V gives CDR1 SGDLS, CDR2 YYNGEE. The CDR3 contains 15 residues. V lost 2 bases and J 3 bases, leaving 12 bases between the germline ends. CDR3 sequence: CASSVGGGDGNTIYF. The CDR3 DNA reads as TGTGCCAGCAGCGTCGGAGGGGGGGATGGAAACACCATATATTTT.

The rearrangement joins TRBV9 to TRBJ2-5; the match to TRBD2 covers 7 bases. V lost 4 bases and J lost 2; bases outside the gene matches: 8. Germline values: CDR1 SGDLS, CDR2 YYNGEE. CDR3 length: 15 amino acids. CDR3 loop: CASSPLGGGQETQYF. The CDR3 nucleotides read TGTGCCAGCAGCCCCCTTGGCGGGGGACAAGAGACCCAGTACTTC.

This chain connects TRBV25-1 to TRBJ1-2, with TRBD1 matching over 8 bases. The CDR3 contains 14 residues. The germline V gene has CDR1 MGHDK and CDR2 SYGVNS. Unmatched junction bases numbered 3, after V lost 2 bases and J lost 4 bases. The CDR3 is CASSEQGAGYGYTF. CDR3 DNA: TGTGCCAGCAGTGAACAGGGGGCTGGCTATGGCTACACCTTC.

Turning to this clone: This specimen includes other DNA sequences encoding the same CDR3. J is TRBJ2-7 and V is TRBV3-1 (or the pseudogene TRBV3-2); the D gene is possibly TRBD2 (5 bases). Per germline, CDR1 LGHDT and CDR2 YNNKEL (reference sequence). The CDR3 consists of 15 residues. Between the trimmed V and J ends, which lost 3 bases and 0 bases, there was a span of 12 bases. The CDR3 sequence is CASSQGVTSSYEQYF. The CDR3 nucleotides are TGTGCCAGCAGCCAGGGAGTGACGAGCTCCTACGAGCAGTACTTC.

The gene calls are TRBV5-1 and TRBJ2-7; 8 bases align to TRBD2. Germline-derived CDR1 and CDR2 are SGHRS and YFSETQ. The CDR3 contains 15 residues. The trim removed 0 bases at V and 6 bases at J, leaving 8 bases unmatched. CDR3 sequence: CASSLARRGGSEQYF. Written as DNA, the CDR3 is TGCGCCAGCAGCTTGGCCCGACGGGGGGGATCCGAGCAGTACTTC.

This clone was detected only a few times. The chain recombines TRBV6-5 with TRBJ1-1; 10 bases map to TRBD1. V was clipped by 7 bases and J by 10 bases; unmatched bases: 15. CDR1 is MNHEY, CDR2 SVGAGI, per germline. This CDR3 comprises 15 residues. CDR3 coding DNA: TGTGCCAGCACCCGGGACAGGGGTGAGGTAATCGGAGCTTTCTTT. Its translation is CASTRDRGEVIGAFF.

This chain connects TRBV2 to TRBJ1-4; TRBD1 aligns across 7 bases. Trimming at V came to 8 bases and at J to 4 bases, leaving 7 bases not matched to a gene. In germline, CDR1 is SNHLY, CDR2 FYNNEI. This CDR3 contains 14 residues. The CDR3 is CASRRTGGNEKLFF. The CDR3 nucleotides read TGTGCCAGCCGCCGGACAGGCGGTAATGAAAAACTGTTTTTT.

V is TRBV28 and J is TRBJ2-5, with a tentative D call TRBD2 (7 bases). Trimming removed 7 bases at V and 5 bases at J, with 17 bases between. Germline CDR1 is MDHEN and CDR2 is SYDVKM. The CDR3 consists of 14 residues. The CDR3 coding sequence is TGTGCCAGCACCCTGGGCGGGGGCCGGGAGACCCAGTACTTC. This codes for CASTLGGGRETQYF.

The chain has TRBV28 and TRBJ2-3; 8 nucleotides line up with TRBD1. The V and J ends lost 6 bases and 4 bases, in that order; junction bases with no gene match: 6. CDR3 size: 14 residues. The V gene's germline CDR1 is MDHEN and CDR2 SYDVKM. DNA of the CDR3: TGTGCCAGCAGACCAGGGGGCGCGGCAGATACGCAGTATTTT. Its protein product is CASRPGGAADTQYF.

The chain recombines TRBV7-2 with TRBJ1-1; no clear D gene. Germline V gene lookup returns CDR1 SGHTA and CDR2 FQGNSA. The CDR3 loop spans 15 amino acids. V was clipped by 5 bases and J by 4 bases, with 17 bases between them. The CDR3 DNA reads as TGTGCCAGCAGCCCCCCCCCGGGGTGGGGCACTGAAGCTTTCTTT. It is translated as CASSPPPGWGTEAFF.

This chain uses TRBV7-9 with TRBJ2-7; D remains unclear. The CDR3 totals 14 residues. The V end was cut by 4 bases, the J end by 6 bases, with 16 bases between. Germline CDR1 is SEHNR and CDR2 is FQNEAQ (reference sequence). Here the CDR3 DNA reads TGTGCCAGCAGCTCCGAGATACTACAAACCGAGCAGTACTTC. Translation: CASSSEILQTEQYF.

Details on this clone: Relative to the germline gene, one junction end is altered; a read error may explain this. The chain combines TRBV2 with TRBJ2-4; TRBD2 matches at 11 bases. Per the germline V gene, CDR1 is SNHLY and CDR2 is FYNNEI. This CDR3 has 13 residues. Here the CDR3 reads CASSEVAGGPRFF. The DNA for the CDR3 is TGTGCCAGCAGTGAAGTAGCGGGAGGGCCTCGGTTCTTC.

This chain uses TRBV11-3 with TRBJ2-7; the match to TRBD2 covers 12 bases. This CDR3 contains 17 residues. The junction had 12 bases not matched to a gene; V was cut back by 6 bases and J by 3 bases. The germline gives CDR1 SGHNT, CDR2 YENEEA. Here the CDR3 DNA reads TGTGCCAGCAGGGGAAGGACTAGCGGGATAAACTTCTACGAGCAGTACTTC. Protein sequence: CASRGRTSGINFYEQYF.

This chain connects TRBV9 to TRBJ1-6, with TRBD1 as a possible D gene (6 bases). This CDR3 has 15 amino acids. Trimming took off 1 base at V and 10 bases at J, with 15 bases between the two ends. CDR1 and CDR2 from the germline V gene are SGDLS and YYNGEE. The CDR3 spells CASSVTGLGHSPLHF. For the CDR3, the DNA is TGTGCCAGCAGCGTAACAGGGTTAGGGCACTCACCCCTCCACTTT.

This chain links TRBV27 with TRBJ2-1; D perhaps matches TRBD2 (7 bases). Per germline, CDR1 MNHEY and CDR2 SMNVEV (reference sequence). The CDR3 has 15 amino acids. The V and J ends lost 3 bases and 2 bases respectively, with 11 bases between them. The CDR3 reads CASSLRGGAYNEQFF. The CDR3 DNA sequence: TGTGCCAGCAGTTTGAGGGGGGGGGCCTACAATGAGCAGTTCTTC.

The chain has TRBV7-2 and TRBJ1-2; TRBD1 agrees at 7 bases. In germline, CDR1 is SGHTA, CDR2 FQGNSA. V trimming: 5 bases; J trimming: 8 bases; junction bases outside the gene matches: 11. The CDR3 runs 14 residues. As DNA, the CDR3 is TGTGCCAGCAGCCCCGACCACAGGGGACGGGGCTACACCTTC. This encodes CASSPDHRGRGYTF.

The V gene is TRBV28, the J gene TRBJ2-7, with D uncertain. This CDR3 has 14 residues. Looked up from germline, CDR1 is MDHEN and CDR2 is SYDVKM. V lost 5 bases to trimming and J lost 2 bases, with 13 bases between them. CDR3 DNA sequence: TGTGCCAGCAGTCCCCTAGTCCTGGCCTACGAGCAGTACTTC. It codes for CASSPLVLAYEQYF.

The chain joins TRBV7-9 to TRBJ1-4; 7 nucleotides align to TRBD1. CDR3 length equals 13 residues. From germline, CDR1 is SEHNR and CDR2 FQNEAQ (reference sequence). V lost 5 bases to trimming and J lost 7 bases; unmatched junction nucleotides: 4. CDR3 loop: CASSRGQVEKLFF. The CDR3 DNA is TGTGCCAGCAGCCGAGGACAGGTTGAAAAACTGTTTTTT.

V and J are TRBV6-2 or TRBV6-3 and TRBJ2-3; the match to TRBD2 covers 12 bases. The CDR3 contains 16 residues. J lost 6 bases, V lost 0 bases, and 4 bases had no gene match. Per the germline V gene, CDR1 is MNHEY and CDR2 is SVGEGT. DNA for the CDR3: TGTGCCAGCAGTTACTCCCTAGCGGGAGGGATGGATACGCAGTATTTT. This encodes CASSYSLAGGMDTQYF.